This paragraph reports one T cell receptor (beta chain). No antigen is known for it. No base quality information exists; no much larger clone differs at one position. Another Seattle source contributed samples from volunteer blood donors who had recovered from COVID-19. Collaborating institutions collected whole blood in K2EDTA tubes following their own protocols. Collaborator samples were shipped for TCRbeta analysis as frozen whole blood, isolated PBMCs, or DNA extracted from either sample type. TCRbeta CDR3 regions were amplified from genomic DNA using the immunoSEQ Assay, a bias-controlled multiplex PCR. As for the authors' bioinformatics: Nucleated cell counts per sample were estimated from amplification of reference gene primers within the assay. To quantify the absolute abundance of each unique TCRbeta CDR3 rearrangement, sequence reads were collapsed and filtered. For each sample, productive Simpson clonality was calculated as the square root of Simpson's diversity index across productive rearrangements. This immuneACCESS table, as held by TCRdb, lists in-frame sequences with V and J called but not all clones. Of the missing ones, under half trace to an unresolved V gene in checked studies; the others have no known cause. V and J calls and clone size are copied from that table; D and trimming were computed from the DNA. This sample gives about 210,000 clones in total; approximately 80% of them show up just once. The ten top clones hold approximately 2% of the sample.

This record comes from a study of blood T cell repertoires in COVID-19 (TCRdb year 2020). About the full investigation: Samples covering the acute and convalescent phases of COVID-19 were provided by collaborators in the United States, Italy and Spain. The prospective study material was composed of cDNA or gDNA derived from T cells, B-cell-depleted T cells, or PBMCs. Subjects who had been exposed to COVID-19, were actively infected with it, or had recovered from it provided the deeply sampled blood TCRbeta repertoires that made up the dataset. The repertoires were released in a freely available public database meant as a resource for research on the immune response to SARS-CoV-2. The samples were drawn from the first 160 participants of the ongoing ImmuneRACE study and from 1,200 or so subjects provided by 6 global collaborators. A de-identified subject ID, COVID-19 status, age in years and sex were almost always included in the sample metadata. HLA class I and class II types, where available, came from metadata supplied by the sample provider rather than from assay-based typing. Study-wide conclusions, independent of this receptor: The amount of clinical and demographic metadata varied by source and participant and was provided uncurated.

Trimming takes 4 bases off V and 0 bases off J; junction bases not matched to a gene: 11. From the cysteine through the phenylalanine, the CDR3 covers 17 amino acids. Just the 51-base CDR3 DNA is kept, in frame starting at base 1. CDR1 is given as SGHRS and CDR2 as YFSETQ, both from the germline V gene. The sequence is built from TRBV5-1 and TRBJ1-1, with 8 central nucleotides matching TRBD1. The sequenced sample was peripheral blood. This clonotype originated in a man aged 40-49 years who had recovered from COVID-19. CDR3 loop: CASSVSGTGAMNTEAFF. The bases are TGCGCCAGCAGCGTCTCCGGGACAGGTGCGATGAACACTGAAGCTTTCTTT. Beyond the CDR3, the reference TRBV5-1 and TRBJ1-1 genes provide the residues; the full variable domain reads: KAGVTQTPRYLIKTRGQQVTLSCSPISGHRSVSWYQQTPGQGLQFLFEYFSETQRNKGNFPGRFSGRQFSNSRSEMNVSTLELGDSALYLCASSVSGTGAMNTEAFFGQGTRLTVV.